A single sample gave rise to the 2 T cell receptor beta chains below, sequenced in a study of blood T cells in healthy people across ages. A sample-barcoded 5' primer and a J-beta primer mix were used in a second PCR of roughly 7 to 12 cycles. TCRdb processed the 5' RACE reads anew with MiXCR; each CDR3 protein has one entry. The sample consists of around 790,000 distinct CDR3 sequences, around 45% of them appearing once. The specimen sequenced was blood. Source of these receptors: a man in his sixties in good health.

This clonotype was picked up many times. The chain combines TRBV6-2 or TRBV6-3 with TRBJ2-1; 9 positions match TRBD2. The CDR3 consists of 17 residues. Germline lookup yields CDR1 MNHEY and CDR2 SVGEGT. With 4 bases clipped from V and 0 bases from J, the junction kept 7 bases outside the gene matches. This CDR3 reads CASSSAASGNSYNEQFF. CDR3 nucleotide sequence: TGTGCCAGCAGTTCCGCCGCTAGCGGGAACTCCTACAATGAGCAGTTCTTC.

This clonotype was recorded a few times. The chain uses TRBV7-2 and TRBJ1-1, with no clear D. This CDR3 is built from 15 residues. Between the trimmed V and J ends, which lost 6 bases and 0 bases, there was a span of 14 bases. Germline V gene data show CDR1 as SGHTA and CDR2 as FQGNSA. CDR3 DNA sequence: TGTGCCAGCAGATCACAACCTCAGGTGAACACTGAAGCTTTCTTT. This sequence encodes CASRSQPQVNTEAFF.